This T cell receptor beta chain was sequenced in a study of T cell repertoires in cytomegalovirus infection. As for the study in general: Peptides in the study included HLA-C-restricted and HLA-B-restricted CMV epitopes. Public TCR beta signatures marked donors with CMV infection and the matching HLA. The study, taken as a whole, reports: In two of eight donors, the top clonotype was HLA-C-restricted CMV-specific.

TCRdb independently ran MiXCR on the reads; one entry per CDR3 protein. The sample carries about 900,000 distinct CDR3 sequences, around 30% recorded once. Germline loops: CDR1 SGHTA, CDR2 FQGNSA. The V and J ends lost 4 bases and 8 bases respectively, with 8 bases between them. The CDR3 length is 12 residues. This clonotype was detected a few times. The antigen is unknown. This chain joins TRBV7-2 and TRBJ1-4, with D unresolved. This TCR was sampled from a human donor in good health (CMV status not recorded). Some clones in this sample may be carry-over from other donors' samples. The starting material was cultured CD8+ T cells from PBMCs, obtained from culture after CMV antigen stimulation. CDR3 coding DNA: TGTGCCAGCAGCTCCGATCGCGAAAAACTGTTTTTT. Its protein is CASSSDREKLFF.